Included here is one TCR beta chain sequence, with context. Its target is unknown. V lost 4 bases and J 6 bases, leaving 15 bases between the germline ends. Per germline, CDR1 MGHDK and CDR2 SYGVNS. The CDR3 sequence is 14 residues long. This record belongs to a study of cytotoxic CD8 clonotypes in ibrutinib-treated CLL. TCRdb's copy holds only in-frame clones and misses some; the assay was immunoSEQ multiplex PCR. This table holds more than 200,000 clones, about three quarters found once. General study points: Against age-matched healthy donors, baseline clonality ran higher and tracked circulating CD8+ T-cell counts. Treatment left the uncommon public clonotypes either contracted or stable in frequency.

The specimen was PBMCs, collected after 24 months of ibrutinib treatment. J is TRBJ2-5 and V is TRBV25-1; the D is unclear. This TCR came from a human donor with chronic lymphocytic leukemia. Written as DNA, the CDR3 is TGTGCCAGCAGTGCCTCCCTAAAGGGAAAGACCCAGTACTTC. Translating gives CASSASLKGKTQYF.